A selection of T cell receptor beta chains follows, all from one sample in a study of shared clonotypes between healthy human individuals. Data came from immunoSEQ multiplex PCR; TCRdb stores just in-frame clones and leaves some out. The table has approximately 1.5 million clones, under 99% seen once; the top ten hold roughly 0.45%. Sequenced: naive CD4+ T cells sorted from blood. The receptors stem from a man under 40 in good health. Each CDR3 is given with its conserved first and last residue. A D gene is named only where the DNA matches it firmly. Size is omitted from some rows. Given values are once, few, many or a class for expanded clones.

13,TRBJ1-5,-,TRBV30,-,TGTGCCTGGGCTCAGGGAGTAGCTCAGCCCCAGCATTTT,CAWAQGVAQPQHF
13,TRBJ2-7,-,TRBV7-9,-,TGTGCCAGCCGATATCCAGGTACCTACGAGCAGTACTTC,CASRYPGTYEQYF
14,TRBJ2-1,TRBD1,TRBV6-1,-,TGTGCCAGCAGGGGGACAGTAATGAGGAATGAGCAGTTCTTC,CASRGTVMRNEQFF
14,TRBJ2-7,-,TRBV18,-,TGTGCCAGCTCACTCTTAAGCCGAACCTACGAGCAGTACTTC,CASSLLSRTYEQYF
15,TRBJ2-7,TRBD1,TRBV7-6,-,TGTGCCAGCAGCTCGAGGGACAGGGCAGGCTACGAGCAGTACTTC,CASSSRDRAGYEQYF
17,TRBJ2-7,TRBD1,TRBV7-2,-,TGTGCCAGCAGCTTAGTATCAGGACAGGGGTATTATGACGAGCAGTACTTC,CASSLVSGQGYYDEQYF
13,TRBJ2-3,-,TRBV7-3,once,TGTGCCAGCAGCTTGGGACTGCTAGATACGCAGTATTTT,CASSLGLLDTQYF
16,TRBJ2-3,TRBD2,TRBV2,-,TGTGCCGGTTCTAGCGGGAGGAAGCCAAGCACAGATACGCAGTATTTT,CAGSSGRKPSTDTQYF
14,TRBJ2-2,-,TRBV2,-,TGTGCCAGCAGTGAAAGGGCCCACACCGGGGAGCTGTTTTTT,CASSERAHTGELFF
21,TRBJ2-1,TRBD1,TRBV9,-,TGTGCCAGCAGCCCAGCGATGGGTTGGCAGGGGGCGGGTTGGTCGAACAATGAGCAGTTCTTC,CASSPAMGWQGAGWSNNEQFF
15,TRBJ2-7,TRBD2,TRBV7-2,-,TGTGCCAGCAGGGTCACTAGCGGGAGGGCGCACGAGCAGTACTTC,CASRVTSGRAHEQYF
13,TRBJ2-1,-,TRBV11-2,-,TGTGCCAGCAACTTGGGCGTGACTACCGGGCAGTTCTTC,CASNLGVTTGQFF
16,TRBJ2-2,TRBD1,TRBV5-1,-,TGCGCCAGCAGCCACGGACAGGGCGCGAACACCGGGGAGCTGTTTTTT,CASSHGQGANTGELFF
12,TRBJ2-7,-,TRBV6-5,-,TGTGCCAGCACAAAGGGAGGCTACGAGCAGTACTTC,CASTKGGYEQYF
16,TRBJ2-3,TRBD1,TRBV10-2,-,TGCGCCAGCAGTCGGGTAACAGGGGGAATGGGAGATACGCAGTATTTT,CASSRVTGGMGDTQYF
12,TRBJ1-1,-,TRBV6-1,-,TGTGCCAGCAGACAGTCGAACACTGAAGCTTTCTTT,CASRQSNTEAFF
18,TRBJ2-1,TRBD2,TRBV18,-,TGTGCCAGCTCGCAAAATCAGGTTAGCGGGGGTTCCTACAATGAGCAGTTCTTC,CASSQNQVSGGSYNEQFF
15,TRBJ2-3,-,TRBV7-2,-,TGTGCCAGCAGCCGCGTTTTTAGCTGGGTAGATACGCAGTATTTT,CASSRVFSWVDTQYF
14,TRBJ1-4,-,TRBV28,-,TGTGCCAGCAGTTTTTCTTCTTCGGGGGAAAAACTGTTTTTT,CASSFSSSGEKLFF
16,TRBJ1-1,TRBD1,TRBV5-4,once,TGTGCCAGCAGCTCAGGACAGGGGATAAGGAACACTGAAGCTTTCTTT,CASSSGQGIRNTEAFF
16,TRBJ1-2,TRBD1,TRBV5-1,-,TGCGCCAGCAGCTTGGCTGGACAGGCCCCTGAGTATGGCTACACCTTC,CASSLAGQAPEYGYTF
14,TRBJ2-7,-,TRBV28,-,TGTGCCAGCAACTATGGGGGAACGGCCTACGAGCAGTACTTC,CASNYGGTAYEQYF
15,TRBJ1-2,-,TRBV7-9,-,TGTGCCAGCAGCTTATCCTCGAGCGTGGTTTATGGCTACACCTTC,CASSLSSSVVYGYTF
13,TRBJ2-5,-,TRBV29-1,-,TGCAGCGGCGGGGCAGGGACGGGAGAGACCCAGTACTTC,CSGGAGTGETQYF
12,TRBJ1-1,TRBD1,TRBV2,-,TGTGCCAGCATCGACAGGGGGCCTGAAGCTTTCTTT,CASIDRGPEAFF
15,TRBJ2-7,-,TRBV11-2,-,TGTGCCAGCAGTTCTACGGGGGGCTCGATAACCGAGCAGTACTTC,CASSSTGGSITEQYF
11,TRBJ1-1,-,TRBV18,-,TGTGCCAGCTCACCAGGAAGAGAAGCTTTCTTT,CASSPGREAFF
17,TRBJ2-7,-,TRBV5-1,-,TGCGCCAGCAGCTTAGGTGTCTCCATAAGGAGCTCCTACGAGCAGTACTTC,CASSLGVSIRSSYEQYF
9,TRBJ2-5,-,TRBV20-1,-,TGCAGTGCTAGTGTGACCCAGTACTTC,CSASVTQYF
18,TRBJ2-1,TRBD2,TRBV19,-,TGTGCCAGTAGTATAGTAGTGGGGACTAGCGGATCGAACAATGAGCAGTTCTTC,CASSIVVGTSGSNNEQFF
16,TRBJ2-2,-,TRBV7-6,-,TGTGCCAGCAGCTTAGTAGTGGGGGCGCAGGCCGGGGAGCTGTTTTTT,CASSLVVGAQAGELFF
16,TRBJ2-1,TRBD2,TRBV4-3,-,TGCGCCAGCAGCCCGCGGACTAGCGGATCTTACAATGAGCAGTTCTTC,CASSPRTSGSYNEQFF
14,TRBJ2-7,TRBD1,TRBV11-2,-,TGTGCCAGCAGCTTGGGACAGGGGGCCTACGAGCAGTACTTC,CASSLGQGAYEQYF
12,TRBJ2-5,-,TRBV5-5,-,TGTGCCAGCAGCCTGGGGAGAGAGACCCAGTACTTC,CASSLGRETQYF
18,TRBJ2-6,TRBD1,TRBV11-2,-,TGTGCCAGCAGCTTAGTTCGGGACAGGGGGCCCGGGGCCAACGTCCTGACTTTC,CASSLVRDRGPGANVLTF
14,TRBJ2-2,-,TRBV19,-,TGTGCCAGTAGTATAAAAGCGAACACCGGGGAGCTGTTTTTT,CASSIKANTGELFF
16,TRBJ2-7,TRBD1,TRBV27,once,TGTGCCAGCAGAGTCCGCCGGGACAGGGTGACCTACGAGCAGTACTTC,CASRVRRDRVTYEQYF
16,TRBJ2-2,TRBD2,TRBV27,-,TGTGCCAGCAGCAAAGTCGGGACTATAAACACCGGGGAGCTGTTTTTT,CASSKVGTINTGELFF
16,TRBJ2-1,-,TRBV6-6,-,TGTGCCAGCAGGACTCCTGGTGAGAGCTCCTACAATGAGCAGTTCTTC,CASRTPGESSYNEQFF
16,TRBJ1-2,TRBD1,TRBV19,-,TGTGCCAGTAGTAGGGCCAGGGGGCGCCTGGACTATGGCTACACCTTC,CASSRARGRLDYGYTF
17,TRBJ2-5,-,TRBV18,-,TGTGCCAGCTCACCACGGGGCCGGACAGCCCACCAAGAGACCCAGTACTTC,CASSPRGRTAHQETQYF
16,TRBJ1-5,-,TRBV6-1,-,TGTGCCAGCAGTGAATCTGTCGGTGTGGGCAATCAGCCCCAGCATTTT,CASSESVGVGNQPQHF
14,TRBJ2-3,TRBD2,TRBV2,-,TGTGCCAGCATCACTAGCGGGGGAACAGATACGCAGTATTTT,CASITSGGTDTQYF
15,TRBJ2-1,TRBD2,TRBV14,-,TGTGCCAGCAGCCAACTAGCGGGGGTCGGGAATGAGCAGTTCTTC,CASSQLAGVGNEQFF
11,TRBJ2-1,-,TRBV11-2,-,TGTGCCAGCAGCTCGATGGGTGAGCAGTTCTTC,CASSSMGEQFF